The 22 T cell receptor beta chains reported below all come from one sample, sequenced in a study of T cell repertoires in cytomegalovirus infection. Their target antigens are unknown. TCRdb analysed the reads with MiXCR anew, one entry per CDR3 protein. The repertoire holds a few hundred thousand distinct CDR3 sequences, with more than 20% as singletons. This specimen was cultured PBMCs, taken from culture after CMV antigen stimulation. The receptors come from a human donor in good health (CMV status not recorded). Some clones in this sample may be carry-over from other donors' samples.

This clonotype was seen more than once but under ten times. The chain recombines TRBV14 with TRBJ2-5, with D perhaps given as TRBD1 or TRBD2 (5 bases each). Trimming took off 1 base at V and 1 base at J, with 13 bases between the two ends. Germline assignment: CDR1 SGHDN and CDR2 FVKESK. The CDR3 extends over 16 amino acids. CDR3 protein: CASSQGLRGAQETQYF. DNA for the CDR3: TGTGCCAGCAGCCAAGGGCTGAGAGGGGCCCAAGAGACCCAGTACTTC.

The chain has TRBV19 and TRBJ1-2, with D hard to call. The CDR3 extends over 15 amino acids. The germline CDR1 and CDR2 sequences are LNHDA and SQIVND (reference sequence). Trimming removed 0 bases at V and 7 bases at J, with 15 bases between. The CDR3 coding sequence is TGTGCCAGTAGTATAGAAATGTCGCCGGGATTTGGCTACACCTTC. This translates into CASSIEMSPGFGYTF.

This clonotype was detected only a few times. V is TRBV20-1 and J is TRBJ1-5; possibly TRBD1 for D (6 bases). The CDR3 has 14 amino acids. Germline CDR1 is DFQATT and CDR2 is SNEGSKA (reference sequence). Trimming stripped 6 bases from V and 5 bases from J, with 17 bases between. Here the CDR3 reads CSAPRRGLDQPQHF. For the CDR3, the DNA is TGCAGTGCCCCGCGACGGGGGCTTGATCAGCCCCAGCATTTT.

This clonotype was picked up many times. The V call is TRBV6-2 or TRBV6-3, the J call TRBJ2-1; 9 bases are shared with TRBD2. Germline CDR1 reads MNHEY; CDR2 reads SVGEGT. The CDR3 length is 15 residues. Germline trimming cut 5 bases from V and 2 bases from J; bases unmatched to any gene: 4. CDR3 sequence reads: CASSLAGITYNEQFF. The DNA for the CDR3 is TGTGCCAGCAGTCTAGCGGGAATTACCTACAATGAGCAGTTCTTC.

This clonotype was detected only a few times. CDR3 protein: CATSDPGTANQETQYF. The CDR3 region has the DNA TGTGCCACCAGTGACCCGGGGACCGCGAACCAAGAGACCCAGTACTTC. The chain is built from TRBV24-1 and TRBJ2-5, with D possibly being TRBD1 or TRBD2 (5 bases each). The CDR3 extends over 16 amino acids. Germline CDR1 is KGHDR and CDR2 is SFDVKD. Trimming took 4 bases from V and 0 from J, leaving 14 bases between them.

This clonotype appeared a few times. One junction end disagrees with the germline gene, perhaps due to a read error. The chain is built from TRBV4-3 and TRBJ1-4; no clear D. The CDR3 covers 16 residues. Germline loops: CDR1 LGHNA, CDR2 YSLEER. The CDR3 DNA sequence: TGCACCAGCAGCCAAGACCCTCTTCCCCAGATTGAAAAACTGTTTTTT. It encodes CTSSQDPLPQIEKLFF.

The chain links TRBV7-2 to TRBJ1-1; D is possibly TRBD1 (5 bases). Trimming removed 4 bases from V and 2 bases from J, with 8 bases in between. The germline gives CDR1 SGHTA, CDR2 FQGNSA. The length of the CDR3 is 13 residues. The DNA for the CDR3 is TGTGCCAGCAGCTCCGGGACTAACACTGAAGCTTTCTTT. Protein sequence: CASSSGTNTEAFF.

This clonotype was detected only a few times. At one end the junction does not follow the germline gene, possibly because of a read error. For the CDR3, the DNA is TGCGCCAGCAGCCAAGTCATTCCTAGCCGGAACGCCGGGGAGCTGTTTTTT. Its protein is CASSQVIPSRNAGELFF. This chain connects TRBV4-1 to TRBJ2-2, with a tentative D call TRBD2 (5 bases). The CDR3 runs to 17 residues. From germline, CDR1 is MGHRA and CDR2 YSYEKL.

The rearrangement links TRBV7-9 to TRBJ2-3; D is unresolved. This CDR3 has 15 residues. V lost 5 bases to trimming and J lost 1 base, with 13 bases between them. Per the germline V gene, CDR1 is SEHNR and CDR2 is FQNEAQ (reference sequence). In DNA, the CDR3 is TGTGCCAGCAGCCCAGGCCCGAGAGGCACAGATACGCAGTATTTT. Amino acids: CASSPGPRGTDTQYF.

This sequence joins TRBV19 and TRBJ2-1; D may be TRBD1 (6 bases). V lost 3 bases to trimming and J lost 9 bases, with 12 bases between them. Germline V gene data show CDR1 as LNHDA and CDR2 as SQIVND (reference sequence). The CDR3 loop spans 13 amino acids. The CDR3 DNA follows: TGTGCCAGTAGTATCCTACAGGGATCTGAGCAGTTCTTC. Translation gives CASSILQGSEQFF. Full variable domain (remainder filled in from reference TRBV19 and TRBJ2-1): DGGITQSPKYLFRKEGQNVTLSCEQNLNHDAMYWYRQDPGQGLRLIYYSQIVNDFQKGDIAEGYSVSREKKESFPLTVTSAQKNPTAFYLCASSILQGSEQFFGPGTRLTVL.

This clonotype was found many times. The chain combines TRBV7-2 with TRBJ2-5; D tentatively fits TRBD1 or TRBD2 (5 bases each). Germline V gene lookup returns CDR1 SGHTA and CDR2 FQGNSA. V was shortened by 6 bases and J by 2 bases, with 13 bases between the two germline ends. CDR3 length equals 14 residues. CDR3 residues: CASSIPGRQETQYF. CDR3 DNA sequence: TGTGCCAGCAGTATCCCGGGACGGCAAGAGACCCAGTACTTC.

This clonotype occurred many times. V is TRBV7-9 and J is TRBJ1-1; 9 positions agree with TRBD1. Germline V gene lookup returns CDR1 SEHNR and CDR2 FQNEAQ (reference sequence). This CDR3 is built from 17 residues. The junction had 12 bases not matched to a gene; V was cut back by 2 bases and J by 5 bases. The CDR3 reads CASSLQGGTGYGTEAFF. In DNA, the CDR3 is TGTGCCAGCAGCTTACAAGGGGGGACAGGGTATGGTACTGAAGCTTTCTTT.

In this sample, this clonotype turned up a few times. CDR3: CASSLSVGDQFF. In DNA, the CDR3 is TGTGCCAGCAGCTTATCCGTGGGAGATCAGTTCTTC. The chain links TRBV11-2 to TRBJ2-1; maybe TRBD2 (5 bases). Between the trimmed V and J ends, which lost 2 bases and 13 bases, there was a span of 12 bases. The CDR3 consists of 12 residues. The germline V gene encodes CDR1 SGHAT and CDR2 FQNNGV.

This clonotype appeared many times. The rearrangement joins TRBV24-1 to TRBJ2-1; 8 bases match TRBD1. Germline CDR1 is KGHDR and CDR2 is SFDVKD. This CDR3 is built from 15 residues. Losses at the gene ends were 4 bases for V and 0 bases for J; bases not matched to a gene: 1. CDR3 amino acids: CATSEGTGSYNEQFF. CDR3 in DNA: TGTGCCACCAGTGAGGGGACAGGCTCCTACAATGAGCAGTTCTTC.

In its sample, this clonotype was seen a few times. The V call is TRBV19, the J call TRBJ1-2, with D perhaps matching TRBD1 (6 bases). Between the trimmed V and J ends, which lost 3 bases and 4 bases, there was a span of 18 bases. The CDR3 totals 16 residues. Germline V gene data show CDR1 as LNHDA and CDR2 as SQIVND (reference sequence). CDR3 coding DNA: TGTGCCAGTAGTATGCTCGGGAAGGGGGTTGGCTATGGCTACACCTTC. It encodes CASSMLGKGVGYGYTF.

The rearrangement uses TRBV28 and TRBJ2-5, with D maybe TRBD2 (5 bases). Trimming pared 3 bases from V and 3 bases from J, leaving 8 bases between. Germline V gene sequence: CDR1 MDHEN, CDR2 SYDVKM. The CDR3 runs to 13 residues. The chain's CDR3 is CASSLVGKETQYF. The CDR3 nucleotides are TGTGCCAGCAGTTTGGTCGGGAAAGAGACCCAGTACTTC.

This clonotype was seen repeatedly, ten times or more. This chain uses TRBV12-3 or TRBV12-4 with TRBJ2-7, with D hard to call. CDR3 length: 13 residues. V dropped 3 bases and J dropped 7 bases, with 13 bases sitting between them. The CDR3 DNA is TGTGCCAGCAGTTTTGGATGGGCTGGAGAGCAGTACGTC. This encodes CASSFGWAGEQYV.

This clonotype was picked up a small number of times. The J gene is TRBJ2-2, the V gene TRBV10-3; 7 nucleotides line up with TRBD2. CDR1 is ENHRY, CDR2 SYGVKD, per germline. V was clipped by 8 bases and J by 1 base; unmatched bases: 4. The CDR3 loop spans 14 amino acids. CDR3 residues: CAIGGVLNTGELFF. For the CDR3, the DNA is TGTGCCATCGGGGGGGTCTTGAACACCGGGGAGCTGTTTTTT.

This clonotype was observed a few times. V is TRBV7-8 and J is TRBJ1-2; 7 bases match TRBD1. V was clipped by 5 bases and J by 5 bases; unmatched bases: 8. CDR1 and CDR2 (germline): SGHVS, FQNEAQ. CDR3 length: 14 residues. The CDR3 DNA reads as TGTGCCAGCAGCGCTCGGGACAGAGAATATGGCTACACCTTC. Translating gives CASSARDREYGYTF.

This clonotype was recorded at least ten times. This rearrangement joins TRBV7-2 to TRBJ2-1; no definite D call. Germline V gene lookup returns CDR1 SGHTA and CDR2 FQGNSA. The CDR3 runs to 17 residues. Trimming pared 0 bases from V and 6 bases from J, leaving 18 bases between. CDR3 sequence reads: CASSLALRAVGGNEQFF. The CDR3 DNA sequence: TGTGCCAGCAGCTTAGCGCTTAGGGCGGTTGGTGGCAATGAGCAGTTCTTC.

The chain couples TRBV12-3 or TRBV12-4 to TRBJ1-2, with D perhaps TRBD1 (6 bases). The CDR3 runs to 13 residues. Between the trimmed V and J ends, which lost 5 bases and 7 bases, there was a span of 14 bases. As DNA, the CDR3 is TGTGCCAGCAGTCTACAGGGCGTACGTGGCTACACCTTC. Residues: CASSLQGVRGYTF.

This clonotype was detected a few times. CDR3 amino acids: CASSQDFGAFDSYNEQFF. CDR3 coding DNA: TGCGCCAGCAGCCAAGATTTTGGGGCGTTCGACTCCTACAATGAGCAGTTCTTC. J is TRBJ2-1 and V is TRBV4-3, with D possibly matching TRBD1 (5 bases). The germline V gene has CDR1 LGHNA and CDR2 YSLEER. Deletions cut 0 bases from V and 0 bases from J, with 15 bases between. The CDR3 contains 18 residues.